This T cell receptor beta chain was captured by sequencing in a study of identical twins. TCRdb itself ran the 5' RACE reads through MiXCR, one entry per CDR3 protein. Of nearly 900,000 distinct CDR3 sequences in the sample, over 9% are singletons; the top ten hold about 1.6%. In this sample, this clonotype turned up a few times. V lost 2 bases and J lost 0, with 11 bases in between. CDR1 LNHNV and CDR2 YYDKDF come from the germline V gene (reference sequence). The CDR3 is 16 residues long. In addition, the sample was reused for a study of yellow fever vaccine responses in identical twins.

Sequencing was done on a sample of PBMCs. The TCR was taken from a woman younger than 35 in good health. This chain connects TRBV15 to TRBJ2-4; TRBD2 might be the D (6 bases). This chain's CDR3 is CATSRKEGIAKNIQYF. CDR3 coding DNA: TGTGCCACCAGCAGAAAGGAGGGAATAGCCAAAAACATTCAGTACTTC.